This T cell receptor beta chain was obtained from a study of blood T cells in healthy people across ages. Regarding the study as a whole: Roughly linearly, TCR beta diversity per million T cells fell as age increased. Underestimates were what the diversity estimates from one million T cells were considered to be.

A J-beta primer mix and a sample-barcoded 5' primer were used in a second PCR of about 7 to 12 cycles. TCRdb recomputed calls from the 5' RACE reads with MiXCR, one row per CDR3 protein. The sample gives approximately 1,000,000 distinct CDR3 sequences, more than 40% of which show up once; about 19% is in the top ten. A remark on this clonotype: Antigen: not known.

The CDR3 extends over 14 amino acids. Germline CDR1 is SGHKS and CDR2 is YYEKEE (reference sequence). V gene TRBV5-5 combines with J gene TRBJ2-5; 7 bases fit TRBD1. The DNA end is a closer match to TRBJ2-7, so the J assignment may be wrong. The sample comprised blood. The sequence was collected from an older woman in good health. The CDR3 is CASTRQGQPYEQYF. Written as DNA, the CDR3 is TGTGCCAGCACCAGACAGGGACAGCCCTACGAGCAGTACTTC.